Below are 5 T cell receptor beta chains sequenced from a single sample in a study of blood T cell repertoires in COVID-19. Sequenced by immunoSEQ multiplex PCR; TCRdb stores in-frame clones only, minus some. This sample has around 200,000 clones, with around nine tenths found just once. The sample taken for sequencing was peripheral blood. Receptors originate from a man aged 60 to 69 who had recovered from COVID-19.

The rearrangement joins TRBV11-3 to TRBJ2-1; D is possibly TRBD2 (6 bases). Germline CDR1 is SGHNT and CDR2 is YENEEA. Trimming left V 5 bases short and J 0 bases short, with 17 bases between. The CDR3 has 17 residues. CDR3: CASSPGGGLSSYNEQFF. In nucleotides, the CDR3 is TGTGCCAGCAGCCCAGGTGGAGGGCTCAGCTCCTACAATGAGCAGTTCTTC. Full variable domain (missing parts from reference TRBV11-3 and TRBJ2-1): EAGVVQSPRYKIIEKKQPVAFWCNPISGHNTLYWYLQNLGQGPELLIRYENEEAVDDSQLPKDRFSAERLKGVDSTLKIQPAELGDSAVYLCASSPGGGLSSYNEQFFGPGTRLTVL.

This chain links TRBV14 with TRBJ2-1, with TRBD2 as a possible D gene (6 bases). There are 17 residues in the CDR3. Germline V CDR1 and CDR2: SGHDN, FVKESK. Trimming left V 0 bases short and J 5 bases short, with 17 bases between. The CDR3 coding sequence is TGTGCCAGCAGCCAAGATTGGGCCCCACTAGCTAACAATGAGCAGTTCTTC. Translated, it gives CASSQDWAPLANNEQFF. Together with reference TRBV14 and TRBJ2-1, the CDR3 gives the full variable domain: EAGVTQFPSHSVIEKGQTVTLRCDPISGHDNLYWYRRVMGKEIKFLLHFVKESKQDESGMPNNRFLAERTGGTYSTLKVQPAELEDSGVYFCASSQDWAPLANNEQFFGPGTRLTVL.

The chain has TRBV7-3 and TRBJ2-2, with 9 bases fitting TRBD2. The J segment lost 5 bases and the V segment lost 1 base, leaving 5 bases of the junction unmatched. Germline CDR1 SGHTA, CDR2 FQGTGA. There are 16 residues in the CDR3. The CDR3: CASSLSTAGGTGELFF. In DNA form, the CDR3 reads TGTGCCAGCAGCTTAAGTACCGCGGGAGGGACCGGGGAGCTGTTTTTT.

This clone was seen just once. The chain links TRBV27 to TRBJ2-5; possibly TRBD1 for D (5 bases). The CDR3 runs 13 residues. V was cut by 8 bases and J by 1 base, with 11 bases left in between. Germline-derived CDR1 and CDR2 are MNHEY and SMNVEV (reference sequence). The CDR3, as DNA: TGTGCCAGCTCGGACATCACCCAAGAGACCCAGTACTTC. The encoded protein is CASSDITQETQYF.

The chain links TRBV29-1 to TRBJ1-1, with 8 bases that match TRBD1. Germline loops: CDR1 SQVTM, CDR2 ANQGSEA. V lost 6 bases and J lost 5; bases outside the gene matches: 8. The CDR3 is 13 residues long. The CDR3 DNA reads TGCAGCGTGCGACACAGGGGGATAACTGAAGCTTTCTTT. As protein: CSVRHRGITEAFF. Using reference TRBV29-1 and TRBJ1-1 for the parts outside the CDR3, the full variable domain is SAVISQKPSRDICQRGTSLTIQCQVDSQVTMMFWYRQQPGQSLTLIATANQGSEATYESGFVIDKFPISRPNLTFSTLTVSNMSPEDSSIYLCSVRHRGITEAFFGQGTRLTVV.